These 23 T cell receptor beta chains were all obtained from the same sample, sequenced in a study of blood T cell repertoires in COVID-19. Produced via immunoSEQ multiplex PCR; TCRdb's table is partial and in-frame only. The sample holds hundreds of thousands of clones, about 82% seen once. Sequencing input: peripheral blood. These receptors all stem from a man aged 45-60 years with active or convalescent COVID-19.

The chain has TRBV4-2 and TRBJ2-7, with 9 bases matching TRBD2. The CDR3 runs 16 residues. V lost 0 bases and J lost 4; bases outside the gene matches: 7. Germline lookup yields CDR1 LGHNA and CDR2 YNFKEQ. The CDR3 region has the DNA TGTGCCAGCAGCCAAGAGCGAGCGGGAGGAGTTTACGAGCAGTACTTC. Translating gives CASSQERAGGVYEQYF.

The V gene is TRBV30, the J gene TRBJ1-2; D is possibly TRBD1 (5 bases). V was clipped by 4 bases and J by 3 bases, with 21 bases between them. CDR1 and CDR2 (germline): GTSNPN, SVGIG (reference sequence). The CDR3 extends over 16 amino acids. CDR3 amino acids: CAWNPEGRLRYYGYTF. Written as DNA, the CDR3 is TGTGCCTGGAATCCGGAGGGGCGCTTAAGGTACTATGGCTACACCTTC.

V gene TRBV29-1 combines with J gene TRBJ2-3; no reliable D call. CDR3 length: 13 residues. In germline, CDR1 is SQVTM, CDR2 ANQGSEA. V shed 3 bases and J shed 3 bases, with 10 bases lying between them. This chain's CDR3 is CSVEGHRTDTQYF. DNA for the CDR3: TGCAGCGTTGAGGGCCATCGGACAGATACGCAGTATTTT.

The rearrangement uses TRBV4-1 and TRBJ2-7; 14 nucleotides align to TRBD2. After removal of 4 bases from V and 3 bases from J, the junction contained 5 bases not matched to a gene. The CDR3 consists of 16 residues. Per germline, CDR1 MGHRA and CDR2 YSYEKL. The CDR3 sequence is CASSPGTSGSYYEQYF. DNA of the CDR3: TGCGCCAGCAGCCCGGGGACTAGCGGGAGTTACTACGAGCAGTACTTC.

The V gene is TRBV27, the J gene TRBJ1-5, with D perhaps matching TRBD1 (5 bases). Trimming pared 1 base from V and 6 bases from J, leaving 10 bases between. Germline values: CDR1 MNHEY, CDR2 SMNVEV (reference sequence). The CDR3 is made up of 14 amino acids. Written as DNA, the CDR3 is TGTGCCAGCAGTTTATTGGGGGGAGGTCAGCCCCAGCATTTT. As protein: CASSLLGGGQPQHF.

This clone was seen a handful of times. The junction differs from germline at one of its ends, possibly a read error. The chain carries TRBV6-1 and TRBJ2-1; D possibly corresponds to TRBD2 (6 bases). The CDR3 runs to 13 residues. Germline V CDR1 and CDR2: MNHNS, SASEGT. The CDR3: CASSQAGSNEQFF. The CDR3 DNA reads TGTGCCAGCAGTCAAGCCGGGAGCAATGAGCAGTTCTTC.

This clone turned up a few times. V is TRBV4-3 and J is TRBJ1-5; 7 nucleotides align to TRBD1. Trimming at V came to 4 bases and at J to 4 bases, leaving 4 bases not matched to a gene. This CDR3 is 14 amino acids long. Germline-derived CDR1 and CDR2 are LGHNA and YSLEER. As DNA, the CDR3 is TGCGCCAGCAGCCTTTCGACAGGGAATCAGCCCCAGCATTTT. Translated: CASSLSTGNQPQHF.

The gene calls are TRBV5-1 and TRBJ2-2; D is possibly TRBD1 (6 bases). The CDR3 is 14 residues long. Trimming cost V 0 bases and J 7 bases, with 10 bases left between them. CDR1 and CDR2 (germline): SGHRS, YFSETQ. CDR3 region: CASSLDTGSGELFF. The CDR3 nucleotides read TGCGCCAGCAGCTTGGACACAGGGAGCGGGGAGCTGTTTTTT.

The V call is TRBV5-6, the J call TRBJ1-5; TRBD1 matches at 8 bases. Germline trimming cut 2 bases from V and 7 bases from J; bases unmatched to any gene: 11. The V gene's germline CDR1 is SGHDT and CDR2 YYEEEE. This CDR3 region has 16 residues. In DNA, the CDR3 is TGTGCCAGCAGCTTAAGTCGGCAGGGGGCAGAACAGCCCCAGCATTTT. Protein product: CASSLSRQGAEQPQHF.

This clone came up once. The chain couples TRBV23-1 to TRBJ1-1; D might be TRBD1 (6 bases). TRBV23-1 is an ORF for which the function is uncertain. The CDR3 runs to 15 residues. Trimming took off 6 bases at V and 4 bases at J, with 18 bases between the two ends. The CDR3 spells CASRGDTRGATEAFF. CDR3 in DNA: TGCGCCAGCAGGGGGGACACCCGTGGGGCCACTGAAGCTTTCTTT.

The chain has TRBV2 and TRBJ2-7; D is perhaps TRBD2 (5 bases). CDR1 and CDR2 from the germline V gene are SNHLY and FYNNEI. V lost 5 bases and J 5 bases, leaving 10 bases between the germline ends. CDR3 size: 12 residues. The CDR3 sequence: CASSRLRDEQYF. The CDR3 region has the DNA TGTGCCAGCAGTCGACTAAGAGACGAGCAGTACTTC. Full variable domain (rest looked up from reference TRBV2 and TRBJ2-7): EPEVTQTPSHQVTQMGQEVILRCVPISNHLYFYWYRQILGQKVEFLVSFYNNEISEKSEIFDDQFSVERPDGSNFTLKIRSTKLEDSAMYFCASSRLRDEQYFGPGTRLTVT.

V is TRBV11-2 and J is TRBJ2-1; 7 positions match TRBD2. CDR3 length equals 15 residues. V lost 6 bases to trimming and J lost 8 bases; unmatched junction nucleotides: 13. Germline V gene lookup returns CDR1 SGHAT and CDR2 FQNNGV. CDR3 DNA sequence: TGTGCCAGCAGACCCCTCCGGGGGGTTTTGGATGAGCAGTTCTTC. Protein: CASRPLRGVLDEQFF. Full variable domain (outside the CDR3, taken from reference TRBV11-2 and TRBJ2-1): EAGVAQSPRYKIIEKRQSVAFWCNPISGHATLYWYQQILGQGPKLLIQFQNNGVVDDSQLPKDRFSAERLKGVDSTLKIQPAKLEDSAVYLCASRPLRGVLDEQFFGPGTRLTVL.

The chain carries TRBV13 and TRBJ2-2; tentatively, D is TRBD2 (5 bases). The CDR3 consists of 15 residues. CDR1 and CDR2 (germline): PRHDT, FYEKMQ (reference sequence). V lost 5 bases to trimming and J lost 0 bases, with 10 bases between them. CDR3 in amino acids: CASSVRTSNTGELFF. CDR3 coding DNA: TGTGCCAGCAGCGTAAGGACTTCGAACACCGGGGAGCTGTTTTTT.

A single count supports this clone. The chain couples TRBV7-7 to TRBJ2-1; D may be TRBD1 (6 bases). The V gene's germline CDR1 is SSHAT and CDR2 FNYEAQ (reference sequence). Between the trimmed V and J ends, which lost 5 bases and 7 bases, there was a span of 12 bases. The CDR3 extends over 13 amino acids. In nucleotides, the CDR3 is TGTGCCAGCAGCCCTCGAGGGGGTAATGAGCAGTTCTTC. As protein: CASSPRGGNEQFF.

The chain uses TRBV18 and TRBJ1-2; 8 nucleotides align to TRBD1. Germline CDR1 is KGHSH and CDR2 is LQKENI. The ends lost 0 bases at V and 6 bases at J; junction bases unmatched: 0. This CDR3 contains 13 residues. The CDR3 region is CASSPPGQDGYTF. The CDR3 DNA follows: TGTGCCAGCTCACCACCGGGACAGGATGGCTACACCTTC. The variable domain in full, completed from reference TRBV18 and TRBJ1-2, reads NAGVMQNPRHLVRRRGQEARLRCSPMKGHSHVYWYRQLPEEGLKFMVYLQKENIIDESGMPKERFSAEFPKEGPSILRIQQVVRGDSAAYFCASSPPGQDGYTFGSGTRLTVV.

The chain employs TRBV11-2 and TRBJ2-1; D is unresolved. V lost 6 bases and J lost 5, with 20 bases in between. The CDR3 runs to 16 residues. CDR1 and CDR2 from the germline V gene are SGHAT and FQNNGV. This CDR3 is CASSKNTWYGDNEQFF. CDR3 nucleotides: TGTGCCAGCAGTAAGAACACCTGGTATGGAGACAATGAGCAGTTCTTC.

The chain is built from TRBV6-1 and TRBJ2-7; 10 bases agree with TRBD2. The length of the CDR3 is 16 residues. Germline V CDR1 and CDR2: MNHNS, SASEGT. Trimming cost V 2 bases and J 6 bases; bases outside gene matches: 10. CDR3 loop: CASSERSVAGGSEQYF. CDR3 sequence (DNA): TGTGCCAGCAGTGAAAGGTCGGTAGCGGGAGGCAGCGAGCAGTACTTC.

The chain links TRBV6-2 or TRBV6-3 to TRBJ2-7, with 9 positions matching TRBD1. The V gene end was trimmed by 5 bases and the J gene end by 3 bases; junction bases not matched to a gene: 8. Germline V gene sequence: CDR1 MNHEY, CDR2 SVGEGT. This CDR3 spans 15 amino acids. The CDR3 spells CASSTPGQGNYEQYF. Written as DNA, the CDR3 is TGTGCCAGCAGTACCCCCGGACAGGGGAACTACGAGCAGTACTTC.

V usage is TRBV19 and J usage is TRBJ2-1, with D tentatively TRBD1 (5 bases). CDR1 LNHDA and CDR2 SQIVND come from the germline V gene (reference sequence). This CDR3 comprises 14 residues. V was cut by 6 bases and J by 2 bases, with 11 bases left in between. CDR3 nucleotides: TGTGCCAGTAGCCCAGGGAAGGCCTACAATGAGCAGTTCTTC. Protein: CASSPGKAYNEQFF.

The V gene is TRBV3-1 (or the pseudogene TRBV3-2), the J gene TRBJ1-1; D uncertain. The germline gives CDR1 LGHDT, CDR2 YNNKEL (reference sequence). Trimming shortened V by 3 bases and J by 6 bases, and 8 bases separated the two germline ends. This CDR3 comprises 12 residues. The CDR3 spells CASSQPGSEAFF. CDR3 sequence (DNA): TGTGCCAGCAGCCAGCCGGGATCTGAAGCTTTCTTT.

The chain has TRBV7-2 and TRBJ2-7; 7 bases are a match to TRBD2. Germline values: CDR1 SGHTA, CDR2 FQGNSA. The CDR3 runs to 15 residues. J gave up 3 bases and V 1 base, and 6 bases lay outside the gene matches. Here the CDR3 reads CASSLVLAANYEQYF. The CDR3 region has the DNA TGTGCCAGCAGCTTAGTTCTAGCGGCCAACTACGAGCAGTACTTC.

The chain couples TRBV11-3 to TRBJ2-1; TRBD1 might be the D (5 bases). From germline, CDR1 is SGHNT and CDR2 YENEEA. The CDR3 length is 15 residues. With 5 bases removed from V and 6 bases from J, the gap between germline ends came to 17 bases. The CDR3 loop reads CASSPGPGFPNEQFF. CDR3 DNA sequence: TGTGCCAGCAGCCCAGGACCAGGGTTCCCCAATGAGCAGTTCTTC.

V is TRBV5-5 and J is TRBJ1-1; 8 positions match TRBD1. The CDR3 is made up of 14 amino acids. CDR1 SGHKS and CDR2 YYEKEE come from the germline V gene (reference sequence). V shed 4 bases and J 4 bases; nucleotides not matched to a gene: 6. CDR3 bases: TGTGCCAGCAGCGCCAAAGGGACAGGCACTGAAGCTTTCTTT. This sequence encodes CASSAKGTGTEAFF.